This TCR beta chain was documented in a study of OX40 agonist ivuxolimab in advanced cancers. Assay: immunoSEQ multiplex PCR; the TCRdb copy retains only in-frame clones and omits some. There are 60,000 to 70,000 clones in the sample; roughly 82% occur only once, and around 1.5% lies in the top ten. CDR1 and CDR2 (germline): MDHEN, SYDVKM. The CDR3 has 12 amino acids. Trimming took 7 bases from V and 0 from J, leaving 6 bases between them. J is TRBJ1-1 and V is TRBV28; D ambiguous. Specimen: CD4+ or CD8+ T cells sorted from blood, collected in a trial of the OX40 agonist ivuxolimab. This clonotype was obtained from an adult with an advanced solid tumor such as melanoma, head and neck, liver or kidney cancer. The CDR3 sequence is CASIQMNTEAFF. CDR3 nucleotides: TGTGCCAGCATCCAAATGAACACTGAAGCTTTCTTT. The variable domain in full, with the rest retrieved from reference TRBV28 and TRBJ1-1, is DVKVTQSSRYLVKRTGEKVFLECVQDMDHENMFWYRQDPGLGLRLIYFSYDVKMKEKGDIPEGYSVSREKKERFSLILESASTNQTSMYLCASIQMNTEAFFGQGTRLTVV.